A selection of T cell receptor beta chains follows, all from one sample in a study of T cells in Graves' hyperthyroidism and ophthalmopathy. TCRdb itself ran the multiplex PCR reads through MiXCR, one entry per CDR3 protein. The repertoire holds 350,000 to 400,000 distinct CDR3 sequences, with 15% as singletons. Input material: blood. Receptor source: a woman aged 30 to 39 with Graves' hyperthyroidism. The CDR3 runs from the conserved cysteine through the conserved F or W. D genes are given only for firm matches. Clone size, where shown, is once, few, many, or a class for clones that have expanded.

>TRBV9|TRBD2|TRBJ2-3|15|many
TGTGCCAGCACGGTAGCGGGAGGCCCCCCAGATACGCAGTATTTT
CASTVAGGPPDTQYF
>TRBV5-1|TRBD1|TRBJ2-1|15|few
TGCGCCAGCAGCCCTGGGACAGGGGGCATCGATGAGCAGTTCTTC
CASSPGTGGIDEQFF
>TRBV11-3|.|TRBJ2-1|17|.
TGTGCCAGCAGCTTAGAGGTGGGAGTAAGTCCCTACAATGAGCAGTTCTTC
CASSLEVGVSPYNEQFF
>TRBV24-1|TRBD1|TRBJ1-1|13|many
TGTGCCACCAGTGACCCTGACAGGGATGAAGCTTTCTTT
CATSDPDRDEAFF
>TRBV6-9|.|TRBJ2-7|15|.
TGTGCCAGCAGTTACGGTCAGGTTAGCTCCTACGAGCAGTACTTC
CASSYGQVSSYEQYF
>TRBV19|.|TRBJ2-5|13|.
TGTGCCAGCAACGACCGGGCTCGGGAGACCCAGTACTTC
CASNDRARETQYF
>TRBV5-6|.|TRBJ2-7|17|.
TGTGCCAGCAGCCCTCTGGACCTTTCAATCGGTACCTACGAGCAGTACTTC
CASSPLDLSIGTYEQYF
>TRBV29-1|.|TRBJ1-2|13|few
TGCAGCGTCGGAGAGGGGGTACTAACCGGCTACACCTTC
CSVGEGVLTGYTF
>TRBV18|TRBD1|TRBJ2-3|15|many
TGTGCCAGCTCACTACAGGGGGCAGGACCAGATACGCAGTATTTT
CASSLQGAGPDTQYF
>TRBV7-2|.|TRBJ2-4|16|.
TGTGCCAGCAGCTTGGCCACACTAAGGGCCAAAAACATTCAGTACTTC
CASSLATLRAKNIQYF
>TRBV12-3/TRBV12-4|TRBD2|TRBJ2-7|14|many
TGTGCCAGCAGCTATACTAGCGGACCCTACGAGCAGTACTTC
CASSYTSGPYEQYF
>TRBV20-1|TRBD2|TRBJ2-2|18|many
TGCAGTGCTAGAGACTCAACTAGCGGGAGGACCTACACCGGGGAGCTGTTTTTT
CSARDSTSGRTYTGELFF
>TRBV11-2|.|TRBJ2-7|14|.
TGTGCCAGCACCCTCGGGCAGGGGATCGGCGAGCAGTACTTC
CASTLGQGIGEQYF
>TRBV10-2|.|TRBJ2-3|16|many
TGCGCCAGCAGTGTTAATCGAGGGGAAGGCACAGATACGCAGTATTTT
CASSVNRGEGTDTQYF
>TRBV6-5|.|TRBJ2-1|13|many
TGTGCCAGCAGTTACCCGGGCAACAATGAGCAGTTCTTC
CASSYPGNNEQFF
>TRBV7-9|TRBD1|TRBJ2-7|14|many
TGTGCCAGCAGCTTCGGACAGGGAGGCAACGAGCAGTACTTC
CASSFGQGGNEQYF
>TRBV20-1|.|TRBJ2-5|13|many
TGCAGTGTTACAGGGATTATTCAAGAGACCCAGTACTTC
CSVTGIIQETQYF
>TRBV6-1|.|TRBJ2-7|16|many
TGTGCCAGCAGTGAACGTCACTCTCGAACCTCCTACGAGCAGTACTTC
CASSERHSRTSYEQYF
>TRBV7-9|.|TRBJ2-1|15|few
TGTGCCAGCACCACTTTTACACCGGGATACAGTGAGCAGTTCTTC
CASTTFTPGYSEQFF
>TRBV12-3/TRBV12-4|TRBD2|TRBJ2-3|17|.
TGTGCCAGTGTTGCGGGGACTAGCGGGGGCCTCACAGATACGCAGTATTTT
CASVAGTSGGLTDTQYF